This T cell receptor beta chain appears in the sequencing data of a study of Tregs in tolerant kidney transplant recipients. Study results and limitations: Biological reproducibility was not directly addressed, but technical replication error appeared minimal.

Sequencing was performed with immunoSEQ multiplex PCR; in TCRdb, only in-frame clones are kept and a portion is missing. The sample yields more than 95,000 clones, roughly nine tenths seen once. Points on this clone: Its antigen remains unknown.

Thawed PBMCs were FACS-sorted into unstimulated CD4+CD25+CD127- regulatory T cells, CD4+CD25- non-regulatory cells, CD4 and CD8 cells. CDR1 and CDR2 (germline): SGHDT, YYEEEE. This CDR3 comprises 12 residues. Trimming left V 5 bases short and J 3 bases short, with 8 bases between. Sequenced sample: CD4+ T cells from blood. V gene TRBV5-6 combines with J gene TRBJ2-5, with TRBD2 as a possible D gene (6 bases). This clonotype was sampled from a human donor in good health. The CDR3 sequence: CASSWGEETQYF. The CDR3 DNA reads as TGTGCCAGCAGTTGGGGGGAAGAGACCCAGTACTTC.